The 27 T cell receptor beta chains below all came from one sample that was sequenced in a study of T-cell memory formation after mild COVID-19. TCRdb ran MiXCR on the 5' RACE reads and lists one entry per CDR3 protein. Here the sample spans 250,000 or so distinct CDR3 sequences, about 20% being singletons. Sequenced: PBMCs or a T cell subset sorted from them (not recorded which). Receptors originate from a man aged 18 to 30 who had mild COVID-19 (a few samples of this study predate the infection). Cell type and time point are not known.

This chain connects TRBV7-2 to TRBJ2-3, with D unclear. The V gene lost 6 bases and the J gene lost 4 bases, with 14 bases spanning the gap. The CDR3 spans 14 residues. Germline CDR1 and CDR2: SGHTA and FQGNSA. The CDR3, as DNA: TGTGCCAGCAGGAGCATAAGGGTCGCAGATACGCAGTATTTT. It specifies CASRSIRVADTQYF. Looking up the rest from reference TRBV7-2 and TRBJ2-3 gives the full variable domain: GAGVSQSPSNKVTEKGKDVELRCDPISGHTALYWYRQSLGQGLEFLIYFQGNSAPDKSGLPSDRFSAERTGGSVSTLTIQRTQQEDSAVYLCASRSIRVADTQYFGPGTRLTVL.

This clonotype was found many times. This chain's CDR3 is CASSLGREGETQYF. CDR3 in DNA: TGTGCCAGCAGCTTAGGTCGAGAGGGGGAGACCCAGTACTTC. The gene calls are TRBV7-2 and TRBJ2-5; D tentatively fits TRBD1 or TRBD2 (5 bases each). CDR3 length equals 14 residues. Germline V gives CDR1 SGHTA, CDR2 FQGNSA. Trimming stripped 1 base from V and 5 bases from J, with 11 bases between.

This clonotype was recorded at least ten times. The chain joins TRBV27 to TRBJ2-5, with D maybe TRBD1 (7 bases). Per the germline V gene, CDR1 is MNHEY and CDR2 is SMNVEV (reference sequence). This CDR3 has 12 amino acids. The V end was cut by 9 bases, the J end by 6 bases, with 14 bases between. The CDR3 coding sequence is TGTGCCAGTGGACGGAGGGGGCAGACCCAGTACTTC. Protein sequence: CASGRRGQTQYF.

This chain joins TRBV7-8 and TRBJ2-1, with 8 bases matching TRBD1. This CDR3 has 15 amino acids. V trimming: 7 bases; J trimming: 9 bases; junction bases outside the gene matches: 14. CDR1 and CDR2 from the germline V gene are SGHVS and FQNEAQ. The CDR3 spells CASKTRQGRSGEQFF. The CDR3 nucleotides are TGTGCCAGCAAAACTAGACAGGGGCGAAGTGGTGAGCAGTTCTTC.

This clonotype was picked up a small number of times. The CDR3 DNA reads TGTGCCAGCAGCTTAGGGGCGCGGAATCAGCCCCAGCATTTT. Encoded protein: CASSLGARNQPQHF. The gene calls are TRBV7-9 and TRBJ1-5; D not certain. Trimming took off 1 base at V and 4 bases at J, with 8 bases between the two ends. CDR3 length: 14 amino acids. The germline V gene has CDR1 SEHNR and CDR2 FQNEAQ (reference sequence).

This clonotype showed up just a few times. The chain has TRBV7-6 and TRBJ2-7; no clear D gene. The CDR3 runs 14 residues. The V and J ends lost 1 base and 4 bases respectively, with 11 bases between them. Germline-derived CDR1 and CDR2 are SGHVS and FNYEAQ. CDR3 in DNA: TGTGCCAGCAGCTTAGGAATCGGGCAGTACGAGCAGTACTTC. Its translation is CASSLGIGQYEQYF.

This clonotype was counted ten times or more. J is TRBJ2-1 and V is TRBV4-3, with 10 bases aligning to TRBD2. Germline V gives CDR1 LGHNA, CDR2 YSLEER. The trim removed 3 bases at V and 4 bases at J, leaving 3 bases unmatched. This CDR3 region has 15 residues. CDR3 sequence (DNA): TGCGCCAGCAGCCATAGCGGGGGGCTTTACAATGAGCAGTTCTTC. Translation: CASSHSGGLYNEQFF.

Only a few counts were recorded for this clonotype. The rearrangement links TRBV11-2 to TRBJ1-3; D call uncertain. This CDR3 spans 15 amino acids. V was cut by 5 bases and J by 0 bases, with 11 bases left in between. Germline CDR1 is SGHAT and CDR2 is FQNNGV. The DNA of the CDR3 is TGTGCCAGCAGCGGTGTACGCGGCTCTGGAAACACCATATATTTT. Its translation is CASSGVRGSGNTIYF.

This chain uses TRBV6-5 with TRBJ2-1, with 7 nucleotides matching TRBD2. Germline CDR1 is MNHEY and CDR2 is SVGAGI. The CDR3 sequence is 16 residues long. V gave up 6 bases and J gave up 4 bases; unmatched junction bases: 12. CDR3 protein: CASRPYRGGGYNEQFF. DNA of the CDR3: TGTGCCAGCAGACCCTACCGAGGCGGGGGTTACAATGAGCAGTTCTTC.

The sample holds a few counts of this clonotype. This CDR3 is CASSKSATGWGSPLHF. The DNA of the CDR3 is TGTGCCAGCAGCAAAAGCGCGACAGGGTGGGGTTCACCCCTCCACTTT. V usage is TRBV7-9 and J usage is TRBJ1-6, with 7 bases fitting TRBD1. The V segment lost 5 bases and the J segment 9 bases; nucleotides outside the gene matches: 13. CDR1 and CDR2 (germline): SEHNR, FQNEAQ (reference sequence). CDR3 length: 16 amino acids.

This clonotype was seen a handful of times. The chain uses TRBV5-1 and TRBJ1-6; D is possibly TRBD1 (6 bases). CDR3 length equals 16 residues. Deletions cut 8 bases from V and 4 bases from J, with 19 bases between. The germline gives CDR1 SGHRS, CDR2 YFSETQ. The CDR3: CASRPSEGGYNSPLHF. The CDR3 nucleotides read TGCGCCAGTCGCCCCTCCGAGGGGGGATATAATTCACCCCTCCACTTT.

This chain connects TRBV20-1 to TRBJ1-5; no firm D call. Trimming cost V 0 bases and J 1 base, with 13 bases left between them. The CDR3 totals 16 residues. In germline, CDR1 is DFQATT, CDR2 SNEGSKA (reference sequence). This CDR3 reads CSARERGRGSNQPQHF. CDR3 sequence (DNA): TGCAGTGCTAGAGAACGGGGTCGTGGAAGCAATCAGCCCCAGCATTTT.

This clonotype was observed a few times. V gene TRBV5-6 combines with J gene TRBJ1-1; no firm D call. V was cut by 0 bases and J by 7 bases, with 13 bases left in between. Germline V CDR1 and CDR2: SGHDT, YYEEEE. The CDR3 sequence is 14 residues long. The CDR3 region has the DNA TGTGCCAGCAGCTTGGTTCACAGCCCTATTGAAGCTTTCTTT. This codes for CASSLVHSPIEAFF.

The chain links TRBV7-2 to TRBJ1-5; no reliable D call. The germline V gene encodes CDR1 SGHTA and CDR2 FQGNSA. V lost 1 base and J lost 6, with 10 bases in between. The CDR3 has 14 residues. As DNA, the CDR3 is TGTGCCAGCAGCTTAGGGGTTATTAGTCAGCCCCAGCATTTT. This sequence encodes CASSLGVISQPQHF.

This clonotype was found a few times. The V and J genes are TRBV5-8 and TRBJ1-1; 7 positions agree with TRBD1. Trimming took 4 bases from V and 0 from J; bases not matched to a gene: 9. The CDR3 runs 16 residues. Germline V gene sequence: CDR1 SGHTS, CDR2 YDEGEE. CDR3 DNA sequence: TGTGCCAGCAGCATATACACAGGGGCCATGAACACTGAAGCTTTCTTT. Its protein is CASSIYTGAMNTEAFF.

The chain is built from TRBV12-3 or TRBV12-4 and TRBJ2-1; 7 positions agree with TRBD2. The CDR3 has 13 residues. V lost 8 bases and J lost 3; bases outside the gene matches: 4. CDR3 in amino acids: CASRGEDYNEQFF. DNA of the CDR3: TGTGCCAGCCGGGGGGAGGACTACAATGAGCAGTTCTTC.

This clonotype was observed a handful of times. J is TRBJ1-6 and V is TRBV5-5; 9 bases map to TRBD1. V dropped 3 bases and J dropped 10; count of bases not matched to a gene: 5. The CDR3 runs to 14 residues. Germline V lookup: CDR1 SGHKS, CDR2 YYEKEE (reference sequence). The CDR3 sequence: CASSSGTGLSPLHF. The CDR3 DNA sequence: TGTGCCAGCAGCTCAGGGACAGGGCTATCACCCCTCCACTTT. Together with reference TRBV5-5 and TRBJ1-6, the CDR3 gives the full variable domain: DAGVTQSPTHLIKTRGQQVTLRCSPISGHKSVSWYQQVLGQGPQFIFQYYEKEERGRGNFPDRFSARQFPNYSSELNVNALLLGDSALYLCASSSGTGLSPLHFGNGTRLTVT.

CDR3 DNA: TGTGCCAGCTCACCCGGGACAGGGGTTGGGGCCAACGTCCTGACTTTC. Amino acid sequence: CASSPGTGVGANVLTF. The chain uses TRBV18 and TRBJ2-6; TRBD1 aligns across 10 bases. This CDR3 has 16 residues. The ends lost 3 bases at V and 3 bases at J; junction bases unmatched: 2. Germline V gene data show CDR1 as KGHSH and CDR2 as LQKENI.

This clonotype has just one count. A junction end diverges from the germline sequence, so it may reflect a read error. This sequence joins TRBV7-2 and TRBJ2-5; TRBD1 agrees at 9 bases. The CDR3 runs to 15 residues. Germline CDR1 reads SGHTA; CDR2 reads FQGNSA. CDR3 residues: CARSWGQGGGETQYF. CDR3 sequence (DNA): TGTGCCAGAAGCTGGGGACAGGGCGGAGGGGAGACCCAGTACTTC. The entire variable domain, with the rest obtained from reference TRBV7-2 and TRBJ2-5, is as follows: GAGVSQSPSNKVTEKGKDVELRCDPISGHTALYWYRQSLGQGLEFLIYFQGNSAPDKSGLPSDRFSAERTGGSVSTLTIQRTQQEDSAVYLCARSWGQGGGETQYFGPGTRLLVL.

The chain employs TRBV11-2 and TRBJ2-7, with TRBD1 matching over 7 bases. Germline CDR1 SGHAT, CDR2 FQNNGV. V lost 4 bases to trimming and J lost 1 base; unmatched junction nucleotides: 4. CDR3 size: 14 residues. CDR3 sequence: CASSYGTESYEQYV. CDR3 nucleotides: TGTGCCAGCAGCTACGGGACAGAGTCCTACGAGCAGTACGTC.

J is TRBJ2-5 and V is TRBV20-1; D is undetermined. Trimming took off 0 bases at V and 1 base at J, with 12 bases between the two ends. The germline V gene encodes CDR1 DFQATT and CDR2 SNEGSKA (reference sequence). The CDR3 is 15 residues long. This chain's CDR3 is CSARDRSGGQETQYF. In nucleotides, the CDR3 is TGCAGTGCTAGAGATAGATCTGGCGGCCAAGAGACCCAGTACTTC.

This clonotype was observed many times. J is TRBJ2-2 and V is TRBV5-1, with 9 bases matching TRBD1. Germline V gene lookup returns CDR1 SGHRS and CDR2 YFSETQ. The CDR3 runs 14 residues. With 4 bases clipped from V and 5 bases from J, the junction kept 3 bases outside the gene matches. CDR3 in DNA: TGCGCCAGCAGCCCGGGACAGGGAACCGGGGAGCTGTTTTTT. Translated: CASSPGQGTGELFF.

This clonotype came up many times. This rearrangement joins TRBV10-3 to TRBJ2-6; the D gene is possibly TRBD2 (5 bases). Trimming removed 2 bases at V and 2 bases at J, with 19 bases between. Germline V gene lookup returns CDR1 ENHRY and CDR2 SYGVKD. This CDR3 contains 19 residues. CDR3 loop: CAISEQPGTHLPGANVLTF. The DNA for the CDR3 is TGTGCCATCAGTGAGCAGCCGGGAACGCACCTCCCTGGGGCCAACGTCCTGACTTTC.

This clonotype has ten or more counts. The gene calls are TRBV12-3 or TRBV12-4 and TRBJ1-1; no definite D call. Trimming cost V 4 bases and J 0 bases, with 12 bases left between them. The CDR3 contains 15 residues. This CDR3 is CASSSSDIMNTEAFF. For the CDR3, the DNA is TGTGCCAGCAGTTCCTCAGACATAATGAACACTGAAGCTTTCTTT.

The chain uses TRBV6-6 and TRBJ2-2; TRBD2 matches at 8 bases. CDR1 and CDR2 (germline): MNHNY, SVGAGI (reference sequence). The CDR3 contains 17 residues. The ends lost 6 bases at V and 2 bases at J; junction bases unmatched: 11. Here the CDR3 DNA reads TGTGCCAGCAGCCGCCGCAGGGGACTAGTAAACACCGGGGAGCTGTTTTTT. Its translation: CASSRRRGLVNTGELFF.

This clonotype was counted only a few times. The rearrangement uses TRBV4-1 and TRBJ1-1; a possible D gene is TRBD1 (6 bases). Trimming pared 2 bases from V and 6 bases from J, leaving 16 bases between. The CDR3 is 15 amino acids. Germline-derived CDR1 and CDR2 are MGHRA and YSYEKL. CDR3 nucleotide sequence: TGCGCCAGCAGCCAAATCGTACAGGGTGTACCTGAAGCTTTCTTT. This encodes CASSQIVQGVPEAFF.

The rearrangement uses TRBV7-2 and TRBJ2-5; no reliable D call. Germline loops: CDR1 SGHTA, CDR2 FQGNSA. Trimming took off 1 base at V and 6 bases at J, with 3 bases between the two ends. CDR3 length: 11 amino acids. The chain's CDR3 is CASSLDQTQYF. CDR3 bases: TGTGCCAGCAGCTTAGATCAGACCCAGTACTTC.